The 12 T cell receptor beta chains below come from one sample, sequenced in a study of blood T cell repertoires in COVID-19. Only in-frame clones appear in the TCRdb table, and some are missing; sequencing was by immunoSEQ multiplex PCR. The sample includes roughly 280,000 clones, 84% seen only once; the top ten take less than 5%. Sequencing used peripheral blood. Source of these receptors: a man aged 55 to 69 with acute or convalescent COVID-19.

This sequence joins TRBV6-6 and TRBJ1-2; 7 bases match TRBD1. Germline V gene lookup returns CDR1 MNHNY and CDR2 SVGAGI (reference sequence). The CDR3 spans 14 residues. V was pared by 6 bases and J by 7 bases, with 11 bases of the junction left unmatched. CDR3 nucleotides: TGTGCCAGCAGAACAGGACAGGCCGGGGGTGGCTACACCTTC. Protein sequence: CASRTGQAGGGYTF.

This clone has just a few counts. The chain carries TRBV3-1 (or the pseudogene TRBV3-2) and TRBJ2-5; TRBD2 agrees at 13 bases. V lost 8 bases to trimming and J lost 1 base; unmatched junction nucleotides: 7. Germline assignment: CDR1 LGHDT and CDR2 YNNKEL (reference sequence). The CDR3 has 16 residues. The CDR3, as DNA: TGTGCCAGCGCTCTTACTAGCGGGGGGGGCCAAGAGACCCAGTACTTC. It translates to CASALTSGGGQETQYF.

CDR3 bases: TGTGCCAGCAGCCAACTATGGTCGGGGGCCAACGTCCTGACTTTC. Protein product: CASSQLWSGANVLTF. This sequence joins TRBV6-5 and TRBJ2-6; D not resolved. Germline V gene data show CDR1 as MNHEY and CDR2 as SVGAGI. This CDR3 has 15 residues. Deletions cut 6 bases from V and 4 bases from J, with 13 bases between.

This sequence joins TRBV29-1 and TRBJ2-7, with 8 positions matching TRBD1. Germline assignment: CDR1 SQVTM and CDR2 ANQGSEA. The CDR3 runs to 14 residues. The junction had 4 bases not matched to a gene; V was cut back by 3 bases and J by 0 bases. The CDR3 DNA is TGCAGCGTTGAGACACAGGGGGGCTCCTACGAGCAGTACTTC. Translating gives CSVETQGGSYEQYF.

The chain links TRBV9 to TRBJ2-7; TRBD2 aligns across 13 bases. This CDR3 comprises 13 residues. Per the germline V gene, CDR1 is SGDLS and CDR2 is YYNGEE. The junction had 2 bases not matched to a gene; V was cut back by 4 bases and J by 7 bases. For the CDR3, the DNA is TGTGCCAGCAGCACGGGACTAGCGGGGGAGCAGTACTTC. It specifies CASSTGLAGEQYF.

The chain has TRBV14 and TRBJ2-1, with 14 bases that match TRBD2. V lost 4 bases and J lost 5; bases outside the gene matches: 10. Germline V gene lookup returns CDR1 SGHDN and CDR2 FVKESK. This CDR3 region has 18 residues. CDR3 in DNA: TGTGCCAGCAGCCCCATAGGACTAGCGGGAGGTGGAGACAATGAGCAGTTCTTC. The encoded protein is CASSPIGLAGGGDNEQFF.

The rearrangement links TRBV2 to TRBJ1-5; no clear D gene. Germline V gives CDR1 SNHLY, CDR2 FYNNEI. The CDR3 sequence is 12 residues long. V dropped 6 bases and J dropped 7 bases, with 10 bases sitting between them. CDR3 amino acids: CASRETGQPQHF. CDR3 bases: TGTGCCAGCAGGGAGACCGGACAGCCCCAGCATTTT.

With respect to this clone: One junction end does not reproduce the germline sequence, and a read error may be involved. V is TRBV5-8 and J is TRBJ1-1; D is uncertain. In germline, CDR1 is SGHTS, CDR2 YDEGEE. This CDR3 comprises 8 residues. CDR3 DNA: TGTGCCAGCAGCTTAGAAGCCTTT. As protein: CASSLEAF.

V and J are TRBV24-1 and TRBJ2-7; 8 positions match TRBD1. The CDR3 covers 13 residues. J lost 6 bases, V lost 7 bases, and 7 bases had no gene match. Germline CDR1 KGHDR, CDR2 SFDVKD. DNA for the CDR3: TGTGCCACCAGCGAATCCGACAGGGGCGAGCAGTACTTC. Protein product: CATSESDRGEQYF.

This clone appeared a few times. The chain uses TRBV19 and TRBJ2-1, with 11 bases fitting TRBD2. Germline trimming cut 9 bases from V and 4 bases from J; bases unmatched to any gene: 5. CDR1 is LNHDA and CDR2 is SQIVND in the germline V gene (reference sequence). The CDR3 extends over 14 amino acids. CDR3 region: CASTRLAGYNEQFF. CDR3 nucleotide sequence: TGTGCCAGCACTCGACTAGCGGGGTACAATGAGCAGTTCTTC.

The rearrangement joins TRBV19 to TRBJ1-5, with D uncertain. The CDR3 consists of 14 residues. V was shortened by 1 base and J by 2 bases, with 6 bases between the two germline ends. Germline V CDR1 and CDR2: LNHDA, SQIVND (reference sequence). Here the CDR3 DNA reads TGTGCCAGTAGTATAGGACATGGCAATCAGCCCCAGCATTTT. This sequence encodes CASSIGHGNQPQHF.

The rearrangement links TRBV7-8 to TRBJ1-2; 7 nucleotides match TRBD1. CDR1 and CDR2 from the germline V gene are SGHVS and FQNEAQ. Losses at the gene ends were 5 bases for V and 8 bases for J; bases not matched to a gene: 8. CDR3 size: 13 residues. The CDR3 region is CASSTQGSRGYTF. CDR3 bases: TGTGCCAGCAGCACACAGGGGTCGCGGGGCTACACCTTC.